This TCR beta chain is drawn from a study of cytotoxic CD8 clonotypes in ibrutinib-treated CLL. Study outcomes and limitations: Age-matched healthy donor levels were exceeded by baseline clonality, which tracked circulating CD8+ T-cell counts. Samples from sustained-remission and progressing patients were taken at different times.

The assay was immunoSEQ multiplex PCR, and TCRdb's table has in-frame clones only and misses some. This table has approximately 150,000 clones, roughly 90% appearing once. The CDR3 consists of 13 residues. Germline values: CDR1 SGHTA, CDR2 FQGTGA. The ends lost 2 bases at V and 4 bases at J; junction bases unmatched: 0. This clone occurred a few times. The antigen is undetermined. This specimen includes other DNA sequences encoding the same CDR3. This clonotype was sampled from a human donor with chronic lymphocytic leukemia. The rearrangement joins TRBV7-3 to TRBJ1-2, with 8 bases that match TRBD1. The source material was PBMCs, sampled at disease progression, from a patient treated with ibrutinib. CDR3 protein: CASSLGQGYGYTF. Written as DNA, the CDR3 is TGTGCCAGCAGCTTAGGACAGGGCTATGGCTACACCTTC.